This T cell receptor (beta chain) emerged from a study of blood T cell repertoires in COVID-19. Study-level background: Both acute and convalescent COVID-19 samples were obtained from the United States, Italy and Spain.

Germline V gene data show CDR1 as SNHLY and CDR2 as FYNNEI. This CDR3 is built from 13 residues. J gave up 2 bases and V 9 bases, and 3 bases lay outside the gene matches. Source study methods: Estimates of nucleated cell counts were drawn from the amplification of reference gene primers. Clones were sequenced by immunoSEQ multiplex PCR, and TCRdb holds only the in-frame ones, with some missing. For V, J and clone size, that table is used; D and trimming come from the DNA. The sample lists 350,000 to 400,000 clones, roughly 90% seen once, with just over 7% in the top ten. Sequencing used peripheral blood. The chain is built from TRBV2 and TRBJ2-2; 7 nucleotides agree with TRBD1. The TCR sequence derives from a woman in her sixties or seventies with COVID-19, enrolled during active disease. CDR3 sequence: CASGTDNTGELFF. The CDR3 bases are TGTGCCAGTGGGACAGACAACACCGGGGAGCTGTTTTTT.